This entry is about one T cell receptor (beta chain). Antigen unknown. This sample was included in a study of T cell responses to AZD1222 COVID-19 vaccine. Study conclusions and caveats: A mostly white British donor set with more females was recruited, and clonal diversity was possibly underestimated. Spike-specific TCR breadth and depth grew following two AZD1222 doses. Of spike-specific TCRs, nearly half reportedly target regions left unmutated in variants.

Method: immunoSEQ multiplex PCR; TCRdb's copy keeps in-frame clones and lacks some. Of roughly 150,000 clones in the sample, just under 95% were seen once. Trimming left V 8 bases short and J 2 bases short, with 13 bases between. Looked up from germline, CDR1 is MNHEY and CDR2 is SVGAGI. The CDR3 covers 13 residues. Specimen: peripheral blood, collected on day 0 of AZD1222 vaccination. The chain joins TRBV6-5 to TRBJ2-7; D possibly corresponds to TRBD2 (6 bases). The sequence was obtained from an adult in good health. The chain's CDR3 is CASGRGIPYEQYF. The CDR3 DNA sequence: TGTGCCAGCGGACGGGGGATCCCCTACGAGCAGTACTTC.